A single sample gave rise to the 30 T cell receptor beta chains below, sequenced in a study of blood T cell repertoires in COVID-19. Sequencing was performed with immunoSEQ multiplex PCR; in TCRdb, only in-frame clones are kept and a portion is missing. The table shows about 410,000 clones, with about nine tenths occurring only once. Sequencing was carried out using peripheral blood. The receptors derive from a woman aged 25 to 39 with active or convalescent COVID-19.

This sequence joins TRBV14 and TRBJ2-1, with a weak D call TRBD2 (6 bases). V lost 4 bases and J lost 8, with 12 bases in between. Per germline, CDR1 SGHDN and CDR2 FVKESK. CDR3 size: 13 residues. The CDR3 DNA is TGTGCCAGCAGCCGGGGACTGAGGGATGAGCAGTTCTTC. Translating gives CASSRGLRDEQFF.

This chain links TRBV6-5 with TRBJ1-5, with no clear D. In germline, CDR1 is MNHEY, CDR2 SVGAGI. The CDR3 consists of 13 residues. The V end was cut by 3 bases, the J end by 0 bases, with 3 bases between. Here the CDR3 DNA reads TGTGCCAGCAGTTATAATAGCAATCAGCCCCAGCATTTT. Amino acids: CASSYNSNQPQHF.

The V call is TRBV28, the J call TRBJ2-3, with TRBD2 matching 8 bases. This CDR3 is built from 15 residues. V lost 4 bases to trimming and J lost 3 bases; unmatched junction nucleotides: 6. Germline-derived CDR1 and CDR2 are MDHEN and SYDVKM. CDR3 nucleotide sequence: TGTGCCAGCAGTTCAGCGGGGGTTGAAACAGATACGCAGTATTTT. It specifies CASSSAGVETDTQYF.

This clone showed up many times. Other DNA variants within this sample encode the same CDR3. The rearrangement links TRBV2 to TRBJ2-5; 7 bases align to TRBD2. V gave up 8 bases and J gave up 1 base; unmatched junction bases: 1. The CDR3 loop spans 12 amino acids. CDR1 is SNHLY, CDR2 FYNNEI, per germline. In DNA form, the CDR3 reads TGTGCCAGCTCTAGCGGCCAAGAGACCCAGTACTTC. Translation gives CASSSGQETQYF.

The rearrangement joins TRBV7-2 to TRBJ1-2; 9 positions match TRBD1. CDR3 length: 15 amino acids. Germline-derived CDR1 and CDR2 are SGHTA and FQGNSA. Unmatched junction bases numbered 10, after V lost 3 bases and J lost 8 bases. CDR3 DNA: TGTGCCAGCAGCTTTAGGGACAGGGCGGTTGGAGGCTACACCTTC. This codes for CASSFRDRAVGGYTF.

The J gene is TRBJ1-2, the V gene TRBV9; no clear D gene. Germline assignment: CDR1 SGDLS and CDR2 YYNGEE. Trimming left V 2 bases short and J 7 bases short, with 12 bases between. This CDR3 is 13 amino acids long. As DNA, the CDR3 is TGTGCCAGCAGCGTCTCCGGTAGAAGTGGCTACACCTTC. Its protein product is CASSVSGRSGYTF.

The chain carries TRBV19 and TRBJ2-7, with D unclear. CDR1 and CDR2 from the germline V gene are LNHDA and SQIVND (reference sequence). Trimming took off 3 bases at V and 4 bases at J, with 13 bases between the two ends. This CDR3 is built from 14 residues. CDR3 sequence reads: CASSMASPQYEQYF. CDR3 in DNA: TGTGCCAGTAGTATGGCCTCCCCCCAGTACGAGCAGTACTTC.

The CDR3 is CASQRAPKANEKLFF. DNA for the CDR3: TGTGCCAGCCAGAGGGCACCCAAGGCGAATGAAAAACTGTTTTTT. The V call is TRBV6-5, the J call TRBJ1-4; D remains unclear. This CDR3 has 15 residues. Deletions cut 8 bases from V and 5 bases from J, with 18 bases between. CDR1 is MNHEY, CDR2 SVGAGI, per germline.

The J gene is TRBJ1-6, the V gene TRBV18; D is uncertain. The CDR3 has 14 residues. Trimming took 3 bases from V and 11 from J, leaving 14 bases between them. Germline V lookup: CDR1 KGHSH, CDR2 LQKENI. The CDR3 sequence: CASSPAGVETPLHF. The CDR3 nucleotides read TGTGCCAGCTCACCCGCCGGGGTGGAAACACCCCTCCACTTT.

CDR3 DNA sequence: TGTGCCAGCAAATTGGGGACAGCCTCCTACGAGCAGTACTTC. As protein: CASKLGTASYEQYF. The chain employs TRBV19 and TRBJ2-7; 7 bases align to TRBD1. The germline V gene has CDR1 LNHDA and CDR2 SQIVND (reference sequence). The CDR3 is made up of 14 amino acids. V was clipped by 9 bases and J by 0 bases; unmatched bases: 8.

This chain joins TRBV7-9 and TRBJ2-1; D might be TRBD2 (6 bases). The CDR3 extends over 18 amino acids. Trimming took off 4 bases at V and 0 bases at J, with 19 bases between the two ends. Germline V lookup: CDR1 SEHNR, CDR2 FQNEAQ (reference sequence). The CDR3 sequence is CASSSTLLEGYSYNEQFF. The CDR3 region has the DNA TGTGCCAGCAGCTCGACCTTATTGGAGGGGTACTCCTACAATGAGCAGTTCTTC.

The chain has TRBV6-5 and TRBJ2-3; TRBD2 matches at 15 bases. There are 15 residues in the CDR3. CDR1 MNHEY and CDR2 SVGAGI come from the germline V gene. With 7 bases clipped from V and 7 bases from J, the junction kept 6 bases outside the gene matches. CDR3: CASTDGTSGRNTQYF. The CDR3 coding sequence is TGTGCCAGCACCGACGGGACTAGCGGGAGGAATACGCAGTATTTT.

The CDR3 sequence is CASSLNRVETQYF. CDR3 nucleotides: TGTGCCAGCAGCTTAAACAGGGTGGAGACCCAGTACTTC. This chain links TRBV11-1 with TRBJ2-5; D is perhaps TRBD1 (6 bases). V dropped 2 bases and J dropped 5 bases, with 9 bases sitting between them. The CDR3 loop spans 13 amino acids. Germline V gene sequence: CDR1 SGHAT, CDR2 FQDESV (reference sequence).

This sequence joins TRBV7-9 and TRBJ2-3, with TRBD2 matching 7 bases. Germline values: CDR1 SEHNR, CDR2 FQNEAQ (reference sequence). The ends lost 1 base at V and 5 bases at J; junction bases unmatched: 9. The CDR3 runs 16 residues. The CDR3 nucleotides are TGTGCCAGCAGCTTAGGCCGGGACTACTATAAAGATACGCAGTATTTT. Its translation: CASSLGRDYYKDTQYF. The full variable domain, in which reference TRBV7-9 and TRBJ2-3 provide the parts outside the CDR3, is DTGVSQNPRHKITKRGQNVTFRCDPISEHNRLYWYRQTLGQGPEFLTYFQNEAQLEKSRLLSDRFSAERPKGSFSTLEIQRTEQGDSAMYLCASSLGRDYYKDTQYFGPGTRLTVL.

The chain couples TRBV29-1 to TRBJ2-2; 7 bases agree with TRBD2. The length of the CDR3 is 14 residues. The ends lost 5 bases at V and 3 bases at J; junction bases unmatched: 6. Germline CDR1 and CDR2: SQVTM and ANQGSEA. The CDR3 protein is CSVPALADTGELFF. Written as DNA, the CDR3 is TGCAGCGTTCCGGCCCTAGCGGACACCGGGGAGCTGTTTTTT.

This chain links TRBV3-1 (or the pseudogene TRBV3-2) with TRBJ2-5, with a weak D call TRBD1 (5 bases). The CDR3 has 15 residues. Trimming took off 0 bases at V and 5 bases at J, with 13 bases between the two ends. Per the germline V gene, CDR1 is LGHDT and CDR2 is YNNKEL (reference sequence). The CDR3 DNA sequence: TGTGCCAGCAGCCAAGAACCAGGGCCTCGGGAGACCCAGTACTTC. Its translation is CASSQEPGPRETQYF.

This clone was found a few times. CDR3 in amino acids: CASSPVVAGGKSSYYGYTF. Written as DNA, the CDR3 is TGTGCCAGCTCACCAGTAGTGGCAGGGGGTAAATCTTCCTACTATGGCTACACCTTC. The V gene is TRBV18, the J gene TRBJ1-2, with 7 bases aligning to TRBD1. With V trimmed by 2 bases and J by 3 bases, 18 bases remained unmatched. This CDR3 is built from 19 residues. CDR1 KGHSH and CDR2 LQKENI come from the germline V gene.

This clone was seen a handful of times. V usage is TRBV24-1 and J usage is TRBJ2-5; D is undetermined. The CDR3 is 13 residues long. V shed 3 bases and J shed 5 bases, with 9 bases lying between them. The germline CDR1 and CDR2 sequences are KGHDR and SFDVKD. The CDR3 loop reads CATSDPGRETQYF. The CDR3 nucleotides are TGTGCCACCAGTGATCCGGGTCGGGAGACCCAGTACTTC.

This clone was seen only once. The CDR3 loop is CASSTAEVAMTEAFF. The CDR3 DNA sequence: TGTGCCAGCAGCACCGCGGAGGTCGCGATGACTGAAGCTTTCTTT. J is TRBJ1-1 and V is TRBV9, with D uncertain. The germline V gene encodes CDR1 SGDLS and CDR2 YYNGEE. This CDR3 region has 15 residues. Trimming removed 4 bases from V and 5 bases from J, with 18 bases in between. The entire variable domain, with the rest obtained from reference TRBV9 and TRBJ1-1, is as follows: DSGVTQTPKHLITATGQRVTLRCSPRSGDLSVYWYQQSLDQGLQFLIQYYNGEERAKGNILERFSAQQFPDLHSELNLSSLELGDSALYFCASSTAEVAMTEAFFGQGTRLTVV.

The genes are TRBV5-6 and TRBJ2-1; D ambiguous. V gave up 0 bases and J gave up 0 bases, with 10 bases separating them. CDR3 size: 16 residues. Germline lookup yields CDR1 SGHDT and CDR2 YYEEEE. The CDR3 reads CASSLEGGSSYNEQFF. CDR3 sequence (DNA): TGTGCCAGCAGCTTGGAAGGCGGTAGCTCCTACAATGAGCAGTTCTTC. The entire variable domain, with the rest obtained from reference TRBV5-6 and TRBJ2-1, is as follows: DAGVTQSPTHLIKTRGQQVTLRCSPKSGHDTVSWYQQALGQGPQFIFQYYEEEERQRGNFPDRFSGHQFPNYSSELNVNALLLGDSALYLCASSLEGGSSYNEQFFGPGTRLTVL.

The sample holds one count of this clone. The rearrangement uses TRBV5-1 and TRBJ1-1; the D is unclear. The V end lost 0 bases, the J end lost 6 bases, and 12 bases lay between the germline ends. Germline V CDR1 and CDR2: SGHRS, YFSETQ. CDR3 length: 14 residues. The CDR3 loop reads CASSLDPETPEAFF. Here the CDR3 DNA reads TGCGCCAGCAGCTTGGACCCAGAAACACCTGAAGCTTTCTTT.

V gene TRBV28 combines with J gene TRBJ1-2; 8 positions agree with TRBD1. Germline CDR1 and CDR2: MDHEN and SYDVKM. The trim removed 4 bases at V and 6 bases at J, leaving 7 bases unmatched. CDR3 length: 14 residues. Here the CDR3 reads CASSSLTGDNGYTF. For the CDR3, the DNA is TGTGCCAGCAGTTCGCTGACAGGGGATAATGGCTACACCTTC.

The chain has TRBV6-1 and TRBJ2-1; 8 bases map to TRBD1. The CDR3 length is 15 residues. Germline CDR1 MNHNS, CDR2 SASEGT. J lost 8 bases, V lost 1 base, and 7 bases had no gene match. CDR3 DNA: TGTGCCAGCAGTGAAGTCACAGGGGGTTACGATGAGCAGTTCTTC. This gives the protein CASSEVTGGYDEQFF.

This clone was seen at least ten times. This chain connects TRBV6-1 to TRBJ2-3; no firm D call. CDR1 and CDR2 from the germline V gene are MNHNS and SASEGT. CDR3 size: 14 residues. Trimming shortened V by 2 bases and J by 4 bases, and 10 bases separated the two germline ends. CDR3 DNA: TGTGCCAGCAGTGAATTTCCGTCCGCAGATACGCAGTATTTT. Protein sequence: CASSEFPSADTQYF.

The chain uses TRBV5-1 and TRBJ1-4; TRBD1 aligns across 8 bases. This CDR3 comprises 14 residues. CDR1 is SGHRS, CDR2 YFSETQ, per germline. The ends lost 4 bases at V and 8 bases at J; junction bases unmatched: 7. The DNA of the CDR3 is TGCGCCAGCAGCACCAGGGGGCGCGGGGAAAAACTGTTTTTT. It encodes CASSTRGRGEKLFF.

This clone was seen ten or more times. The chain is built from TRBV3-1 (or the pseudogene TRBV3-2) and TRBJ2-2; the match to TRBD1 covers 7 bases. Germline CDR1 is LGHDT and CDR2 is YNNKEL (reference sequence). The CDR3 is made up of 15 amino acids. J lost 3 bases, V lost 1 base, and 2 bases had no gene match. CDR3 DNA sequence: TGTGCCAGCAGCCAAGGGGACAGAGACACCGGGGAGCTGTTTTTT. This gives the protein CASSQGDRDTGELFF.

The V gene is TRBV9, the J gene TRBJ2-2; a weak D match, TRBD2 (5 bases). This CDR3 region has 14 residues. The V gene lost 4 bases and the J gene lost 3 bases, with 10 bases spanning the gap. The germline CDR1 and CDR2 sequences are SGDLS and YYNGEE. For the CDR3, the DNA is TGTGCCAGCAGCCCGGACTCCTACACCGGGGAGCTGTTTTTT. This translates into CASSPDSYTGELFF.

The V call is TRBV4-2, the J call TRBJ1-2, with D tentatively TRBD1 (5 bases). This CDR3 is 15 amino acids long. The germline V gene has CDR1 LGHNA and CDR2 YNFKEQ. V was shortened by 1 base and J by 4 bases, with 13 bases between the two germline ends. The CDR3 nucleotides read TGTGCCAGCAGCCAAGGGTCCGGGGGTGGCTATGGCTACACCTTC. This translates into CASSQGSGGGYGYTF.

The J gene is TRBJ2-1, the V gene TRBV5-1, with TRBD1 matching 9 bases. This CDR3 contains 15 residues. Trimming cost V 4 bases and J 6 bases; bases outside gene matches: 8. CDR1 and CDR2 (germline): SGHRS, YFSETQ. In nucleotides, the CDR3 is TGCGCCAGCAGCCCCGGGACAGGGAGGCTCAATGAGCAGTTCTTC. Translated, it gives CASSPGTGRLNEQFF.

The chain combines TRBV6-5 with TRBJ1-2, with 7 positions matching TRBD1. Germline loops: CDR1 MNHEY, CDR2 SVGAGI. The CDR3 is 14 residues long. V shed 6 bases and J 8 bases; nucleotides not matched to a gene: 12. CDR3 bases: TGTGCCAGCAGGCTCCCGGGACAGCCGACCGGCTACACCTTC. Its protein product is CASRLPGQPTGYTF.